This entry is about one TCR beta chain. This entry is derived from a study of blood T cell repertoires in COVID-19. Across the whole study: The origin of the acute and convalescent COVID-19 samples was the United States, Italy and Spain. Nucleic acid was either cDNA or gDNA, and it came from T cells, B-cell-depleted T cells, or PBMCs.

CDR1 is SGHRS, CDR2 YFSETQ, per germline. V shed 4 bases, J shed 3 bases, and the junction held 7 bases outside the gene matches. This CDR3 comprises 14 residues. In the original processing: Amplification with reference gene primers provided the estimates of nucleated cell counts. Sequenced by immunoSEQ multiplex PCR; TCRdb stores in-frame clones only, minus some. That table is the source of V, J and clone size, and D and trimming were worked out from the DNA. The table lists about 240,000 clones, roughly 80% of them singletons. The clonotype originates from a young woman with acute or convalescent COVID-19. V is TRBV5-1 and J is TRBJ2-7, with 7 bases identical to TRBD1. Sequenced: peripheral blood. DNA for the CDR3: TGCGCCAGCAGCCCAGGGACAGCCCTCTACGAGCAGTACTTC. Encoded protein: CASSPGTALYEQYF.